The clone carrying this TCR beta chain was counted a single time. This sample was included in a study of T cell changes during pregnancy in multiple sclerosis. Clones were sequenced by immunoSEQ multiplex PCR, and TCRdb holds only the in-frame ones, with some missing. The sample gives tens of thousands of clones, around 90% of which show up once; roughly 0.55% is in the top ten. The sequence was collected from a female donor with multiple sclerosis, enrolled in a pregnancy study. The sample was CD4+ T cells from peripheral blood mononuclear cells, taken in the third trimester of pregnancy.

CDR3 DNA sequence: TGCGCCAGCAGCTTGCGGGGGTCAGGCGAGACCCAGTACTTC. Protein sequence: CASSLRGSGETQYF. J is TRBJ2-5 and V is TRBV5-1, with D perhaps TRBD2 (6 bases). CDR3 length: 14 amino acids. V was pared by 1 base and J by 5 bases, with 12 bases between. CDR1 is SGHRS and CDR2 is YFSETQ in the germline V gene. Using reference TRBV5-1 and TRBJ2-5 for the parts outside the CDR3, the full variable domain is KAGVTQTPRYLIKTRGQQVTLSCSPISGHRSVSWYQQTPGQGLQFLFEYFSETQRNKGNFPGRFSGRQFSNSRSEMNVSTLELGDSALYLCASSLRGSGETQYFGPGTRLLVL.